The 5 T cell receptor beta chains below come from one sample, sequenced in a study of T cells in Graves' hyperthyroidism and ophthalmopathy. Researchers amplified the TCR beta CDR3 regions from RNA transcripts. First-round RT-PCR with HTBI primers amplified the TCR CDR3 region. A single record per CDR3 protein comes from TCRdb applying MiXCR to the multiplex PCR reads. The sample records about 210,000 distinct CDR3 sequences, about a sixth being singletons. Sequencing was done on a sample of blood. The source of these receptors is a middle-aged man with Graves' hyperthyroidism.

This clonotype came up many times. This chain connects TRBV7-2 to TRBJ2-7; D tentatively fits TRBD1 or TRBD2 (5 bases each). Germline V lookup: CDR1 SGHTA, CDR2 FQGNSA. CDR3 length: 13 amino acids. V lost 5 bases to trimming and J lost 4 bases, with 12 bases between them. CDR3 protein: CASSRSREYEQYF. The CDR3, as DNA: TGTGCCAGCAGCCGGAGCAGGGAGTACGAGCAGTACTTC.

This clonotype came up a few times. The chain combines TRBV19 with TRBJ2-1; the D is unclear. This CDR3 region has 15 residues. With 2 bases removed from V and 5 bases from J, the gap between germline ends came to 13 bases. Germline lookup yields CDR1 LNHDA and CDR2 SQIVND (reference sequence). The CDR3 region is CASSISSLPHNEQFF. In DNA form, the CDR3 reads TGTGCCAGTAGTATAAGCTCACTGCCACACAATGAGCAGTTCTTC.

This rearrangement joins TRBV12-3 or TRBV12-4 to TRBJ1-3; D remains ambiguous. Trimming removed 5 bases from V and 0 bases from J, with 14 bases in between. There are 16 residues in the CDR3. The CDR3 coding sequence is TGTGCCAGCAGTGGGCCCGACGCCGACTCTGGAAACACCATATATTTT. Protein: CASSGPDADSGNTIYF.

The V call is TRBV5-1, the J call TRBJ2-5, with 13 bases lining up with TRBD2. The CDR3 length is 16 residues. V shed 2 bases, J shed 5 bases, and the junction held 6 bases outside the gene matches. Germline V CDR1 and CDR2: SGHRS, YFSETQ. The CDR3 bases are TGCGCCAGCAGCTTACTAGCGGGAGGGCCCGGGGAGACCCAGTACTTC. It specifies CASSLLAGGPGETQYF. The whole variable domain, filled in from reference TRBV5-1 and TRBJ2-5, reads KAGVTQTPRYLIKTRGQQVTLSCSPISGHRSVSWYQQTPGQGLQFLFEYFSETQRNKGNFPGRFSGRQFSNSRSEMNVSTLELGDSALYLCASSLLAGGPGETQYFGPGTRLLVL.

This clonotype was detected ten times or more. J is TRBJ2-2 and V is TRBV10-3, with 13 nucleotides matching TRBD2. Germline lookup yields CDR1 ENHRY and CDR2 SYGVKD. The CDR3 sequence is 17 residues long. V was pared by 6 bases and J by 1 base, with 5 bases of the junction left unmatched. For the CDR3, the DNA is TGTGCCATCAGAAGCTGGACTAGCGGGAGGAACACCGGGGAGCTGTTTTTT. Protein sequence: CAIRSWTSGRNTGELFF.